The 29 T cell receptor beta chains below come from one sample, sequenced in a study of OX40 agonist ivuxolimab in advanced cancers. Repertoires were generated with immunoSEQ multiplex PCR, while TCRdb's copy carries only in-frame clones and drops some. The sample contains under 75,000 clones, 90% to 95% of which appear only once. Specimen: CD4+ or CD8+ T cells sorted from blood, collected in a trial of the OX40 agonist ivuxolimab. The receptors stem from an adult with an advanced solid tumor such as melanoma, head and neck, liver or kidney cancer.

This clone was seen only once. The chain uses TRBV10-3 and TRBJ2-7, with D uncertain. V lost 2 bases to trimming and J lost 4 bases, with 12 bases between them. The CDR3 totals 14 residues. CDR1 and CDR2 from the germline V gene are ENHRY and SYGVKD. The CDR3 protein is CAISEGSEIYEQYF. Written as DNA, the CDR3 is TGTGCCATCAGTGAGGGCTCAGAGATTTACGAGCAGTACTTC.

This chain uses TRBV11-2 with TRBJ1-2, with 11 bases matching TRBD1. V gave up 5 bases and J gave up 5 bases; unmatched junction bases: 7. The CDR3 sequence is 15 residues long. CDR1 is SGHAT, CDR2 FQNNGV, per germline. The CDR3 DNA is TGTGCCAGCAGCCCTGGACAGGGGGCAGGTTATGGCTACACCTTC. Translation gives CASSPGQGAGYGYTF.

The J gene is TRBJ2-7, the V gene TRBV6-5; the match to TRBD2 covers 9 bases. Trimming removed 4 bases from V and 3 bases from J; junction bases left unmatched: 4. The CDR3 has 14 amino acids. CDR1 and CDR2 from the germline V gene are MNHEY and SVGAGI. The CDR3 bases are TGTGCCAGCAGTTCAGGGCGGGGGGGCTACGAGCAGTACTTC. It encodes CASSSGRGGYEQYF.

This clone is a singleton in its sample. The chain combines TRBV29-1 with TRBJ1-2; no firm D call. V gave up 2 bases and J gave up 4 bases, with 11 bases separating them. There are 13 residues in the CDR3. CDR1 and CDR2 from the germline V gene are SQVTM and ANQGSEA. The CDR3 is CSVERGGTYGYTF. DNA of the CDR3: TGCAGCGTTGAAAGAGGTGGTACCTATGGCTACACCTTC.

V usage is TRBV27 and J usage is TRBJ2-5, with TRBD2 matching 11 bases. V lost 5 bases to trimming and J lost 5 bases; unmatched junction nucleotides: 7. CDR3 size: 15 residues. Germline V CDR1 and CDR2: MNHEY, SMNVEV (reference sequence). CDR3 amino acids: CASSPLAGVRETQYF. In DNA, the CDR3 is TGTGCCAGCAGTCCACTAGCGGGGGTCCGGGAGACCCAGTACTTC.

This CDR3 reads CSVERGAGVEQFF. CDR3 nucleotides: TGCAGCGTTGAAAGGGGCGCCGGAGTCGAGCAGTTCTTC. The chain links TRBV29-1 to TRBJ2-1, with a possible D match to TRBD1 (5 bases). The germline CDR1 and CDR2 sequences are SQVTM and ANQGSEA. Trimming removed 2 bases at V and 10 bases at J, with 15 bases between. This CDR3 region has 13 residues.

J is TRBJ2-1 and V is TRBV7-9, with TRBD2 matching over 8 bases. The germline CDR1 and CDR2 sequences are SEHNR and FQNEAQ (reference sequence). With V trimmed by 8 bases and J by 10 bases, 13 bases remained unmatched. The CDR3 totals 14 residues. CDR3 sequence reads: CASSERGLFGEQFF. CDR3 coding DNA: TGTGCCAGCTCTGAGCGGGGGCTCTTCGGGGAGCAGTTCTTC.

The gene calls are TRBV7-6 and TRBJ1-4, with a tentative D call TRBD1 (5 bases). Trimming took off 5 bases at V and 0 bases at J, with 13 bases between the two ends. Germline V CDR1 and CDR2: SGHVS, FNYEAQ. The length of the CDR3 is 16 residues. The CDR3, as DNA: TGTGCCAGCAGCACAACTACAGGTTCAACTAATGAAAAACTGTTTTTT. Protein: CASSTTTGSTNEKLFF.

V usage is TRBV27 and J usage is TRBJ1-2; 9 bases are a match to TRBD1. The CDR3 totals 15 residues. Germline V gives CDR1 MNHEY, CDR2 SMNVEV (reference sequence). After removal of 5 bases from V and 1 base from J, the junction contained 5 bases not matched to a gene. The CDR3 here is CASSQQGARNYGYTF. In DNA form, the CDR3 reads TGTGCCAGCAGTCAACAGGGGGCGCGTAACTATGGCTACACCTTC.

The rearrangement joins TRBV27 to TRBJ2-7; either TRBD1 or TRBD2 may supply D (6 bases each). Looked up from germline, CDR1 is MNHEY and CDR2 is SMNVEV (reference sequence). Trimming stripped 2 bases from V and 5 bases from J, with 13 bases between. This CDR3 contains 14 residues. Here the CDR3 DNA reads TGTGCCAGCAGTTTAAACAGGGCGGGGAACGAGCAGTACTTC. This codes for CASSLNRAGNEQYF.

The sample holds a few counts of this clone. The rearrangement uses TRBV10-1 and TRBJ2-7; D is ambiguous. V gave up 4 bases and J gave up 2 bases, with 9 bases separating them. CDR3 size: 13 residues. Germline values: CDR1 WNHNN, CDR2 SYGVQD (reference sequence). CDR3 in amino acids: CASSVGIAYEQYF. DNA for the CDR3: TGCGCCAGCAGTGTGGGGATTGCCTACGAGCAGTACTTC.

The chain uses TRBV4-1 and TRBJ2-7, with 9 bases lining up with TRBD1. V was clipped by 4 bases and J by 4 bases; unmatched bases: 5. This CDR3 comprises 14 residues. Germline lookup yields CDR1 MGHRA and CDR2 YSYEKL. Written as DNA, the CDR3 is TGCGCCAGCAGCCTGGACAGGGGCCCTTACGAGCAGTACTTC. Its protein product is CASSLDRGPYEQYF.

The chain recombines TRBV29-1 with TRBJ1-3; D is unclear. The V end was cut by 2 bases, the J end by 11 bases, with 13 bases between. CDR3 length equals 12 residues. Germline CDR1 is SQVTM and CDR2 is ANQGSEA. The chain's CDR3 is CSVESRPGSIYF. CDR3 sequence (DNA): TGCAGCGTTGAATCCAGGCCGGGATCCATATATTTT.

The DNA for the CDR3 is TGTGCCAGCAGACCATGGACAGCCGGGAATCAGCCCCAGCATTTT. Its protein product is CASRPWTAGNQPQHF. This sequence joins TRBV5-8 and TRBJ1-5, with a tentative D call TRBD1 (6 bases). The CDR3 is made up of 15 amino acids. Trimming stripped 5 bases from V and 4 bases from J, with 16 bases between. Germline V gene data show CDR1 as SGHTS and CDR2 as YDEGEE.

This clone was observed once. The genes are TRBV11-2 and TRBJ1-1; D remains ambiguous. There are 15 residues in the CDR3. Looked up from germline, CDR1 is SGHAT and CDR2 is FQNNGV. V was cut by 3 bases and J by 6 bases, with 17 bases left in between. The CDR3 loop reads CASSFSPAGWSEAFF. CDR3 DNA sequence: TGTGCCAGCAGCTTTAGCCCCGCGGGTTGGTCTGAAGCTTTCTTT.

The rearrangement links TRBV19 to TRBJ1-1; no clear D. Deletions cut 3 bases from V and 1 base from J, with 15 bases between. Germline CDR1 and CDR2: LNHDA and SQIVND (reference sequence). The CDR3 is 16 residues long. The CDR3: CASSMGREGRNTEAFF. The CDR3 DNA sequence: TGTGCCAGTAGTATGGGGAGGGAGGGTAGGAACACTGAAGCTTTCTTT.

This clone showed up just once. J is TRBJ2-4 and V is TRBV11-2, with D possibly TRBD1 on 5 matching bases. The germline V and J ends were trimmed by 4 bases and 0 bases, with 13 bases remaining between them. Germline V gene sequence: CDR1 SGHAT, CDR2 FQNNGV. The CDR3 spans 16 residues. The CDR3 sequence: CASSSRSRVAKNIQYF. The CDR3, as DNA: TGTGCCAGCAGCTCCAGATCCAGGGTAGCCAAAAACATTCAGTACTTC.

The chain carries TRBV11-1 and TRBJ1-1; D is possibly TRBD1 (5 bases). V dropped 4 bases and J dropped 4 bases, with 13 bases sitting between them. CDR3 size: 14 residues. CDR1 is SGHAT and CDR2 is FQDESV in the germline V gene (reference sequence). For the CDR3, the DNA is TGTGCCAGCAGCTACCCTGAGGGGCTCACTGAAGCTTTCTTT. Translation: CASSYPEGLTEAFF.

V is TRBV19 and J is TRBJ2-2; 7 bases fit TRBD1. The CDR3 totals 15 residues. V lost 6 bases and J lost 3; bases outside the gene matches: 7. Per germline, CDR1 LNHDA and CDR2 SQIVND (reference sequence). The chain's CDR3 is CASRIDRAYTGELFF. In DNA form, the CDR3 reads TGTGCCAGTAGAATCGACAGGGCCTACACCGGGGAGCTGTTTTTT.

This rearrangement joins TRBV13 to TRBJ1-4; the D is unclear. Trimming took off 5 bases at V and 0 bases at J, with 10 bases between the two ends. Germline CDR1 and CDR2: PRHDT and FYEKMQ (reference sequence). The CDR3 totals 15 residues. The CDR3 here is CASSDGWATNEKLFF. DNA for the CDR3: TGTGCCAGCAGCGACGGCTGGGCAACTAATGAAAAACTGTTTTTT.

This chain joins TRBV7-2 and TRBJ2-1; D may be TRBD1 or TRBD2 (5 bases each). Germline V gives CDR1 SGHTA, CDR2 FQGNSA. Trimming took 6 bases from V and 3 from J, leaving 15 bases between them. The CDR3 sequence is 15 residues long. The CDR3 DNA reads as TGTGCCAGCAGATCGACGGGGCGACACTACAATGAGCAGTTCTTC. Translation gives CASRSTGRHYNEQFF.

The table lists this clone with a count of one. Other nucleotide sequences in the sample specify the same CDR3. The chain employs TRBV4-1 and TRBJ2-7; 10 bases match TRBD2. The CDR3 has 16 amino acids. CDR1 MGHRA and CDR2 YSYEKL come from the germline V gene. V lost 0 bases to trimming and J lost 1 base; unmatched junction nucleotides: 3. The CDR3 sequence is CASSQDGTSVSYEQYF. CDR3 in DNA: TGCGCCAGCAGCCAAGACGGGACTAGCGTATCCTACGAGCAGTACTTC.

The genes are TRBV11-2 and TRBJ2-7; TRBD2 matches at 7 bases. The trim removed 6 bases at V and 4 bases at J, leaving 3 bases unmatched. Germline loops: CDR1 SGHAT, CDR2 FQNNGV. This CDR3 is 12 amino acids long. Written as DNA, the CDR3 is TGTGCCAGCAGGGGGAGGGAATACGAGCAGTACTTC. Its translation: CASRGREYEQYF.

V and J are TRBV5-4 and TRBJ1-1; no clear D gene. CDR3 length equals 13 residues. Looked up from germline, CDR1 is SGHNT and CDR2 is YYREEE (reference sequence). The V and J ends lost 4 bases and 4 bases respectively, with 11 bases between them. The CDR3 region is CASSPELPTEAFF. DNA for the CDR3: TGTGCCAGCAGCCCGGAATTGCCCACTGAAGCTTTCTTT.

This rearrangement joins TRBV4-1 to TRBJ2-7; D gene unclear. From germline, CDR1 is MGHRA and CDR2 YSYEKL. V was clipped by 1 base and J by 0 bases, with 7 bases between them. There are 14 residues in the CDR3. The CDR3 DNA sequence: TGCGCCAGCAGCCAAGTGATAAGCTCCTACGAGCAGTACTTC. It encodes CASSQVISSYEQYF.

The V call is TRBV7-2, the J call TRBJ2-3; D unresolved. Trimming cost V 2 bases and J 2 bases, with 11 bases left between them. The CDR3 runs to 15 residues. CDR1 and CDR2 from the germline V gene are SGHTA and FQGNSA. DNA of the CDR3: TGTGCCAGCAGCTTAAGCTCGGGCTTCACAGATACGCAGTATTTT. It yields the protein CASSLSSGFTDTQYF.

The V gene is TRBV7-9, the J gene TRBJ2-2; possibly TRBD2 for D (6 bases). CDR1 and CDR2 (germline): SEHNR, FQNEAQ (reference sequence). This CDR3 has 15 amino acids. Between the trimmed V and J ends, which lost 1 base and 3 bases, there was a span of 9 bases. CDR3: CASSLVGEDTGELFF. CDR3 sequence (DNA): TGTGCCAGCAGCTTAGTAGGGGAGGACACCGGGGAGCTGTTTTTT. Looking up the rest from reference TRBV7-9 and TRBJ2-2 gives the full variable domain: DTGVSQNPRHKITKRGQNVTFRCDPISEHNRLYWYRQTLGQGPEFLTYFQNEAQLEKSRLLSDRFSAERPKGSFSTLEIQRTEQGDSAMYLCASSLVGEDTGELFFGEGSRLTVL.

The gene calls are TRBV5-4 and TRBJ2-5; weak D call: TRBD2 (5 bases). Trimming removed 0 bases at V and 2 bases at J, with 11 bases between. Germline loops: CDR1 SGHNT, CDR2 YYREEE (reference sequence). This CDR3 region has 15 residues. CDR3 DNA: TGTGCCAGCAGCTTGGGAACGGGGTTACAAGAGACCCAGTACTTC. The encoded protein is CASSLGTGLQETQYF.

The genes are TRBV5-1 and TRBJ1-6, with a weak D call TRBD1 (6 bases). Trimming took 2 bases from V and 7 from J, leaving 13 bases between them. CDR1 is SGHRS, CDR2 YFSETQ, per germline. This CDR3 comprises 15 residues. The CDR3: CASSLLTGVNSPLHF. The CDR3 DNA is TGCGCCAGCAGCTTACTGACAGGAGTAAATTCACCCCTCCACTTT.